These 3 T cell receptor beta chains were all obtained from the same sample, sequenced in a study of T cells expressing NK-cell markers. TCRdb re-called the 5' RACE reads, yielding one record per CDR3 amino acid sequence without DNA. This sample's table reports some 120,000 distinct CDR3 sequences. The sample consisted of blood T cells: a sorted CD56 or NKG2C T cell subset, CD4+ or CD8+ T cells, or bulk PBMC T cells (not recorded which). Source of these receptors: a woman between 18 and 70 years old in good health.

V is TRBV5-5 and J is TRBJ1-5. CDR1 and CDR2 (germline): SGHKS, YYEKEE (reference sequence). This CDR3 comprises 15 residues. CDR3 amino acids: CASSPDSYSNQPQHF.

This sequence joins TRBV9 and TRBJ1-2; TCRdb returns TRBD1, unconfirmable since there is no DNA. The CDR3 extends over 15 amino acids. Germline V lookup: CDR1 SGDLS, CDR2 YYNGEE. The CDR3: CASSGRTDTNYGYTF. Full variable domain (remainder filled in from reference TRBV9 and TRBJ1-2): DSGVTQTPKHLITATGQRVTLRCSPRSGDLSVYWYQQSLDQGLQFLIQYYNGEERAKGNILERFSAQQFPDLHSELNLSSLELGDSALYFCASSGRTDTNYGYTFGSGTRLTVV.

The gene calls are TRBV29-1 and TRBJ2-7; TCRdb lists TRBD2, though no DNA is available to test this call. The CDR3 is 14 residues long. Germline assignment: CDR1 SQVTM and CDR2 ANQGSEA. The CDR3 is CSVVGDSTKYEQYF.